The next 2 T cell receptor beta chains were all read from a single sample in a study of human T cells and chemical hapten exposure. Regarding time point: pre-sensitization, week 0. Documented treatment: therapeutic diphenylcyclopropenone sensitization with weekly scalp DPC. TCRdb independently ran MiXCR on the RACE reads; one entry per CDR3 protein. The sample carries some 300,000 distinct CDR3 sequences, approximately 5.8% recorded once. The sample consisted of whole blood, taken in connection with sensitization to the hapten diphenylcyclopropenone (DPC). These receptors were collected from a woman between 18 and 29 years old with alopecia areata. Some clones in this sample may be carry-over from other donors' samples.

CDR3 in amino acids: CASSLGQPTVSAPLHF. The CDR3 DNA is TGCGCCAGCAGCTTGGGGCAGCCGACGGTCTCGGCACCCCTCCACTTT. The chain combines TRBV5-1 with TRBJ1-6, with no clear D. Trimming left V 0 bases short and J 11 bases short, with 18 bases between. Germline values: CDR1 SGHRS, CDR2 YFSETQ. This CDR3 spans 16 amino acids.

This clonotype has ten or more counts. The CDR3 spells CSVDPSGGAADTQYF. The CDR3 nucleotides are TGCAGCGTTGATCCAAGCGGGGGGGCCGCAGATACGCAGTATTTT. V and J are TRBV29-1 and TRBJ2-3; 10 bases are shared with TRBD2. CDR1 SQVTM and CDR2 ANQGSEA come from the germline V gene. With V trimmed by 3 bases and J by 4 bases, 7 bases remained unmatched. This CDR3 contains 15 residues.